This T cell receptor beta chain was sequenced for a study of T cells in Graves' hyperthyroidism and ophthalmopathy. This clonotype was observed at least ten times. The antigen is unknown. The hyperthyroidism patients had all been newly diagnosed, and their disease duration was under 2 months. Their ages ranged from 18 to 65 years. Exclusion of patients followed from uncontrolled infection, other autoimmune disease, pregnancy or lactation. Clinical symptoms, serum thyroxine and TRAb, thyroid ultrasound and orbital computed tomography were used for the diagnoses. Germline-derived CDR1 and CDR2 are LNHNV and YYDKDF (reference sequence). The V end lost 1 base, the J end lost 5 bases, and 14 bases lay between the germline ends. The CDR3 sequence is 16 residues long. Using RNA transcripts as the source, TCR beta CDR3 regions were amplified. HTBI primers drove first-round RT-PCR of the TCR CDR3. TCRdb itself ran the multiplex PCR reads through MiXCR, one entry per CDR3 protein. The table has roughly 710,000 distinct CDR3 sequences, around a third seen once; the top ten hold around 30%.

Study results and caveats: Researchers found most expanded thyroid clonotypes above 0.001 in blood as well.

The J gene is TRBJ1-4, the V gene TRBV15; maybe TRBD1 (6 bases). The sequence was obtained from a woman in her thirties or forties with Graves' hyperthyroidism. Source material: blood. CDR3 in amino acids: CATSRGDFDRNEKLFF. Here the CDR3 DNA reads TGTGCCACCAGCAGAGGAGATTTCGACAGGAATGAAAAACTGTTTTTT.